The 7 T cell receptor beta chains presented below share a single source sample, sequenced in a study of blood T cell repertoires in COVID-19. Method: immunoSEQ multiplex PCR; TCRdb's copy keeps in-frame clones and lacks some. Among over 300,000 clones, 89% were seen once, and the ten largest hold around a tenth. Specimen: PBMCs or T cells enriched from blood (not recorded which). All receptors derive from a woman between 40 and 55 years old who had recovered from COVID-19.

The chain carries TRBV7-2 and TRBJ1-2, with D possibly being TRBD1 (5 bases). Germline V gene data show CDR1 as SGHTA and CDR2 as FQGNSA. The CDR3 spans 16 residues. V lost 3 bases to trimming and J lost 7 bases, with 21 bases between them. This chain's CDR3 is CASSFVIGTTGGGYTF. In nucleotides, the CDR3 is TGTGCCAGCAGCTTCGTTATTGGGACGACGGGGGGTGGCTACACCTTC.

This clone occurred once. The V call is TRBV3-1 (or the pseudogene TRBV3-2), the J call TRBJ1-2; TRBD1 matches 8 bases. The CDR3 runs to 14 residues. Trimming cost V 1 base and J 6 bases; bases outside gene matches: 4. CDR1 is LGHDT and CDR2 is YNNKEL in the germline V gene (reference sequence). DNA for the CDR3: TGTGCCAGCAGCCAAGTGGGACAGGAAGATGGCTACACCTTC. Its translation is CASSQVGQEDGYTF.

The chain combines TRBV6-2 or TRBV6-3 with TRBJ2-2, with 10 bases that match TRBD1. The junction had 2 bases not matched to a gene; V was cut back by 4 bases and J by 3 bases. CDR3 length equals 15 residues. The V gene's germline CDR1 is MNHEY and CDR2 SVGEGT. CDR3 nucleotides: TGTGCCAGCAGTTTCGGACAGGGGGACACCGGGGAGCTGTTTTTT. Residues: CASSFGQGDTGELFF.

V gene TRBV6-5 combines with J gene TRBJ2-2; 7 bases align to TRBD1. The length of the CDR3 is 14 residues. CDR1 and CDR2 from the germline V gene are MNHEY and SVGAGI. V was pared by 7 bases and J by 7 bases, with 9 bases of the junction left unmatched. The CDR3 protein is CASIFERGRGELFF. The CDR3 DNA follows: TGTGCCAGCATTTTCGAGAGGGGGCGCGGGGAGCTGTTTTTT.

This clone has more than one count but fewer than ten. This sequence joins TRBV5-1 and TRBJ2-2, with TRBD1 identical over 9 bases. This CDR3 has 17 residues. V shed 3 bases and J 4 bases; nucleotides not matched to a gene: 10. Germline V gives CDR1 SGHRS, CDR2 YFSETQ. CDR3 coding DNA: TGCGCCAGCAGCTCCCTACCGGGACAGGGAGGCACCGGGGAGCTGTTTTTT. It codes for CASSSLPGQGGTGELFF.

This clone showed up just a few times. This chain links TRBV4-3 with TRBJ1-6, with D unclear. The CDR3 consists of 12 residues. Germline values: CDR1 LGHNA, CDR2 YSLEER. V was pared by 5 bases and J by 6 bases, with 5 bases between. CDR3 sequence: CASSELNSPLHF. The CDR3 coding sequence is TGCGCCAGCAGCGAACTTAATTCACCCCTCCACTTT.

The chain employs TRBV28 and TRBJ1-1, with D unclear. CDR3 length: 11 residues. With 6 bases removed from V and 2 bases from J, the gap between germline ends came to 4 bases. Per germline, CDR1 MDHEN and CDR2 SYDVKM. The CDR3 loop reads CASRSNTEAFF. The CDR3 coding sequence is TGTGCCAGCAGGTCTAACACTGAAGCTTTCTTT.